A selection of T cell receptor beta chains follows, all from one sample in a study of CD8+ T cells in alopecia areata. Some clones are missing from TCRdb's copy, which holds only in-frame ones; the method was immunoSEQ multiplex PCR. In the table there are around 150,000 clones, less than 70% of which are singletons. The specimen was CD4+ T cells sorted from blood, collected at week 4, from a patient treated with tofacitinib. These receptors all stem from a human donor with alopecia areata. The CDR3 runs from the conserved cysteine through the conserved F or W. Each record gives: V gene, D gene, clone size, J gene, CDR3 protein, CDR3 DNA. D genes are given only for firm matches. Clone size is not always given. Where it is, it says once, few, many or a class for expanded clones.

V gene: TRBV19
D gene: .
clone size: .
J gene: TRBJ2-7
CDR3 protein: CASSISAAGAWDEQYF
CDR3 DNA: TGTGCCAGTAGTATCTCCGCCGCAGGGGCCTGGGACGAGCAGTACTTC

V gene: TRBV5-1
D gene: .
clone size: .
J gene: TRBJ2-1
CDR3 protein: CASSLAGNPGNEQFF
CDR3 DNA: TGCGCCAGCAGCTTGGCTGGGAATCCTGGCAATGAGCAGTTCTTC

V gene: TRBV29-1
D gene: .
clone size: .
J gene: TRBJ1-2
CDR3 protein: CSVGQGEGYTF
CDR3 DNA: TGCAGCGTTGGGCAGGGTGAAGGCTACACCTTC

V gene: TRBV7-9
D gene: TRBD2
clone size: .
J gene: TRBJ2-5
CDR3 protein: CASSLGGAGGQYF
CDR3 DNA: TGTGCCAGCAGCTTAGGTGGGGCGGGAGGACAATACTTC

V gene: TRBV10-3
D gene: .
clone size: .
J gene: TRBJ1-1
CDR3 protein: CAISESLGKAFF
CDR3 DNA: TGTGCCATCAGTGAGTCGTTGGGTAAAGCTTTCTTT

V gene: TRBV6-1
D gene: .
clone size: .
J gene: TRBJ1-3
CDR3 protein: CASSEAAEGTGNTIYF
CDR3 DNA: TGTGCCAGCAGTGAAGCAGCCGAGGGAACGGGAAACACCATATATTTT

V gene: TRBV5-1
D gene: TRBD1
clone size: .
J gene: TRBJ1-1
CDR3 protein: CASSLEFGQGLSEAFF
CDR3 DNA: TGCGCCAGCAGCTTGGAATTCGGACAGGGTTTGTCTGAAGCTTTCTTT

V gene: TRBV29-1
D gene: .
clone size: .
J gene: TRBJ2-5
CDR3 protein: CSVEAPSLQETQYF
CDR3 DNA: TGCAGCGTTGAAGCGCCGTCCCTCCAAGAGACCCAGTACTTC

V gene: TRBV19
D gene: .
clone size: .
J gene: TRBJ2-7
CDR3 protein: CASGWTYEQYF
CDR3 DNA: TGTGCCAGTGGGTGGACCTACGAGCAGTACTTC

V gene: TRBV30
D gene: .
clone size: .
J gene: TRBJ2-3
CDR3 protein: CAWSARDKQYDTQYF
CDR3 DNA: TGTGCCTGGAGTGCCCGGGACAAACAATATGATACGCAGTATTTT

V gene: TRBV29-1
D gene: .
clone size: .
J gene: TRBJ2-6
CDR3 protein: CSVLSHSGANVLTF
CDR3 DNA: TGCAGCGTTCTGTCACACTCTGGGGCCAACGTCCTGACTTTC

V gene: TRBV30
D gene: .
clone size: .
J gene: TRBJ2-3
CDR3 protein: CAWSVSLSTDTQYF
CDR3 DNA: TGTGCCTGGAGTGTCTCCCTGAGCACAGATACGCAGTATTTT

V gene: TRBV5-1
D gene: .
clone size: .
J gene: TRBJ2-5
CDR3 protein: CASSLTVQETQYF
CDR3 DNA: TGCGCCAGCAGCTTGACAGTTCAAGAGACCCAGTACTTC

V gene: TRBV15
D gene: TRBD1
clone size: .
J gene: TRBJ2-1
CDR3 protein: CATSTSGTGKQFF
CDR3 DNA: TGTGCCACCAGCACATCCGGGACAGGGAAGCAGTTCTTC

V gene: TRBV29-1
D gene: .
clone size: .
J gene: TRBJ1-2
CDR3 protein: CSGREGYGYTF
CDR3 DNA: TGCAGCGGGAGGGAAGGGTATGGCTACACCTTC

V gene: TRBV30
D gene: .
clone size: .
J gene: TRBJ1-2
CDR3 protein: CAWSDRVNGYTF
CDR3 DNA: TGTGCCTGGAGTGACAGGGTGAATGGCTACACCTTC

V gene: TRBV7-9
D gene: .
clone size: .
J gene: TRBJ1-6
CDR3 protein: CASSPTGTNSPLHF
CDR3 DNA: TGTGCCAGCAGCCCAACAGGGACGAATTCACCCCTCCACTTT

V gene: TRBV12-5
D gene: .
clone size: .
J gene: TRBJ2-5
CDR3 protein: CASGLNQETQYF
CDR3 DNA: TGTGCTAGTGGTTTAAACCAAGAGACCCAGTACTTC

V gene: TRBV6-5
D gene: .
clone size: .
J gene: TRBJ1-1
CDR3 protein: CASSLAGGGTEAFF
CDR3 DNA: TGTGCCAGCAGCCTGGCGGGGGGAGGCACTGAAGCTTTCTTT

V gene: TRBV29-1
D gene: .
clone size: .
J gene: TRBJ2-3
CDR3 protein: CSVDSGLPDTQYF
CDR3 DNA: TGCAGCGTTGACTCCGGGCTGCCAGATACGCAGTATTTT

V gene: TRBV29-1
D gene: TRBD2
clone size: .
J gene: TRBJ2-1
CDR3 protein: CSGWTSGTNEQFF
CDR3 DNA: TGCAGCGGCTGGACTAGCGGGACCAATGAGCAGTTCTTC

V gene: TRBV7-2
D gene: .
clone size: few
J gene: TRBJ2-7
CDR3 protein: CASSSSSYEQYF
CDR3 DNA: TGTGCCAGCAGCTCGAGCTCCTACGAGCAGTACTTC